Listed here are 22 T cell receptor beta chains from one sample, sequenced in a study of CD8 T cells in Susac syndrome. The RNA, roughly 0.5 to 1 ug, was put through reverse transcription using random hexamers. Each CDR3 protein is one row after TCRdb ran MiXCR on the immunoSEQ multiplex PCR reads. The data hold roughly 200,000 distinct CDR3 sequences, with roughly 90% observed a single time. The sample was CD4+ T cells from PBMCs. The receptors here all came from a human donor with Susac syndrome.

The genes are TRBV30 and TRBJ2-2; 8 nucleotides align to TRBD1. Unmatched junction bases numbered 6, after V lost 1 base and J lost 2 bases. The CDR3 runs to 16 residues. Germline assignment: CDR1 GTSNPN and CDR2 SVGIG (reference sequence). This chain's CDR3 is CAWSDQDRVNTGELFF. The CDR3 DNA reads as TGTGCCTGGAGTGACCAGGACAGGGTAAACACCGGGGAGCTGTTTTTT.

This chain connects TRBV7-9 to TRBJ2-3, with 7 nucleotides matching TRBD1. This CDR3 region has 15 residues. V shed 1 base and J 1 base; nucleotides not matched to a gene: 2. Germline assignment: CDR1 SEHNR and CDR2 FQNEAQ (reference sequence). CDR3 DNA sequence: TGTGCCAGCAGCTTAGTTGGGACAGGCACAGATACGCAGTATTTT. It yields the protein CASSLVGTGTDTQYF.

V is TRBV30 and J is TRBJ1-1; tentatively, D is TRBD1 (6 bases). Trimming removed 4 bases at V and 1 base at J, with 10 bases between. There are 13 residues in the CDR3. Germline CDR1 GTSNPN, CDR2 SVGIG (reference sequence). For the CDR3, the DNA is TGTGCCTGGACCCGGACAGCGAACACTGAAGCTTTCTTT. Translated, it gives CAWTRTANTEAFF.

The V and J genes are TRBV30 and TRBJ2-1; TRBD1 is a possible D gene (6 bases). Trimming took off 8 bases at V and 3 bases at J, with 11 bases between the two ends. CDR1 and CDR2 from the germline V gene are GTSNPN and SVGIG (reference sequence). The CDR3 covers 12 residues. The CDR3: CARGQFYNEQFF. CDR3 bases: TGTGCCCGCGGACAGTTCTACAATGAGCAGTTCTTC. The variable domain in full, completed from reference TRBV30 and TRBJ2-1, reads SQTIHQWPATLVQPVGSPLSLECTVEGTSNPNLYWYRQAAGRGLQLLFYSVGIGQISSEVPQNLSASRPQDRQFILSSKKLLLSDSGFYLCARGQFYNEQFFGPGTRLTVL.

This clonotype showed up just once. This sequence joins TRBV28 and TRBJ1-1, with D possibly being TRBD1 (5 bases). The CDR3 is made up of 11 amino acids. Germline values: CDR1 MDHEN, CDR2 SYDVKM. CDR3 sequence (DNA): TGTGCTTCGGAGGCAGGGACGGAAGCTTTCTTT. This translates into CASEAGTEAFF.

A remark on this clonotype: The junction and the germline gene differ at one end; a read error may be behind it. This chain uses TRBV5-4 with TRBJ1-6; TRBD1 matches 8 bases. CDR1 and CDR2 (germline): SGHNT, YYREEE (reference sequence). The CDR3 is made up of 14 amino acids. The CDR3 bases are TGTGCCAGCAGCTCGACAGGGGATAAATCACCCCTCCACTTT. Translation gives CASSSTGDKSPLHF.

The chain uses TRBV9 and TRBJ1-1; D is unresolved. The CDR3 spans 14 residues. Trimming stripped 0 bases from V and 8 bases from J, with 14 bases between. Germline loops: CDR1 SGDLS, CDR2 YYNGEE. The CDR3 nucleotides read TGTGCCAGCAGCGTAGAACCCACGGGAAGAGAAGCTTTCTTT. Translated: CASSVEPTGREAFF.

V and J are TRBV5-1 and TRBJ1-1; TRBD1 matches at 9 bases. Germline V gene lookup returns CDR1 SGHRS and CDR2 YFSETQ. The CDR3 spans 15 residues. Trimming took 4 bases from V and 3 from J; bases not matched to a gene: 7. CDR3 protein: CASSLSTGGYTEAFF. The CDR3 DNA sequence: TGCGCCAGCAGCCTGAGCACAGGGGGCTACACTGAAGCTTTCTTT.

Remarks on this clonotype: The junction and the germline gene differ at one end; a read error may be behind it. CDR3 region: CATSLRGGSEQFF. CDR3 DNA: TGTGCCACCAGTTTAAGAGGGGGTAGTGAGCAGTTCTTC. V is TRBV6-5 and J is TRBJ2-1; weak D call: TRBD1 (6 bases). The CDR3 loop spans 13 amino acids. Germline V CDR1 and CDR2: MNHEY, SVGAGI.

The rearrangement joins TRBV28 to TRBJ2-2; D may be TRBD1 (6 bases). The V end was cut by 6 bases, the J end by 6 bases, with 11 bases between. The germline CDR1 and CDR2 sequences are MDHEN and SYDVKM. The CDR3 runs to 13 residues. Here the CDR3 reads CASRYRVAGELFF. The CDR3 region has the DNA TGTGCCAGCAGATACAGGGTGGCCGGGGAGCTGTTTTTT.

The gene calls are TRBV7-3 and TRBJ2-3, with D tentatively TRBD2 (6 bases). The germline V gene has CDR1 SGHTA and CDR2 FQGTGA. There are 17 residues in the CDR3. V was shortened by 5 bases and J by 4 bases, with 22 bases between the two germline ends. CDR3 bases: TGTGCCAGCAGCCCCCCGTCAGGGCGGGGTGGGTCAGATACGCAGTATTTT. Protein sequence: CASSPPSGRGGSDTQYF.

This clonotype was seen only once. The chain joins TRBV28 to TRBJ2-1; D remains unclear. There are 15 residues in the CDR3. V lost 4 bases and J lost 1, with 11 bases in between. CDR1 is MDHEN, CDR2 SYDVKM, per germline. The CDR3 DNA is TGTGCCAGCAGTTCCGGAGTATTATCCTACAATGAGCAGTTCTTC. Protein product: CASSSGVLSYNEQFF.

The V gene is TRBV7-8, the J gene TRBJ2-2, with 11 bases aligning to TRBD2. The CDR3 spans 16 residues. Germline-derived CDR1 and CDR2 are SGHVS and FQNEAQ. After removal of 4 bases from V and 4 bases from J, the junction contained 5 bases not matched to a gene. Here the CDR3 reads CASSYTSGSSTGELFF. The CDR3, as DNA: TGTGCCAGCAGCTACACTAGCGGGAGTTCCACCGGGGAGCTGTTTTTT. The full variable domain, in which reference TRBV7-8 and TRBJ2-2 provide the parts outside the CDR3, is GAGVSQSPRYKVAKRGQDVALRCDPISGHVSLFWYQQALGQGPEFLTYFQNEAQLDKSGLPSDRFFAERPEGSVSTLKIQRTQQEDSAVYLCASSYTSGSSTGELFFGEGSRLTVL.

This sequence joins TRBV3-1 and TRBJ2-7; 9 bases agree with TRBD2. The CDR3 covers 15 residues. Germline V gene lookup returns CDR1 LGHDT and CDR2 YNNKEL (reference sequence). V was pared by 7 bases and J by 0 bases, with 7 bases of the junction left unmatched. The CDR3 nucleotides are TGTGCCAGCACCGCAATTAGCGGGAGCTCCTACGAGCAGTACTTC. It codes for CASTAISGSSYEQYF.

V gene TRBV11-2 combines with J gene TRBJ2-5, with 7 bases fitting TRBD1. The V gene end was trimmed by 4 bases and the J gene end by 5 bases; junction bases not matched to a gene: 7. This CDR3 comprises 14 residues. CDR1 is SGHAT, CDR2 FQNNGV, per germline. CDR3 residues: CASSSDRVEETQYF. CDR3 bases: TGTGCCAGCAGCTCCGACAGGGTCGAGGAGACCCAGTACTTC.

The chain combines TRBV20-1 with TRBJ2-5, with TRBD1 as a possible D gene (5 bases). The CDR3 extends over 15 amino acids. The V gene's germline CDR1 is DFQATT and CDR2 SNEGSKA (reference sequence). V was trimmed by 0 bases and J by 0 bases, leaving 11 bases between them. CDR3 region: CSARDRGRDQETQYF. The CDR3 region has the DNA TGCAGTGCTAGAGATCGCGGCAGGGACCAAGAGACCCAGTACTTC.

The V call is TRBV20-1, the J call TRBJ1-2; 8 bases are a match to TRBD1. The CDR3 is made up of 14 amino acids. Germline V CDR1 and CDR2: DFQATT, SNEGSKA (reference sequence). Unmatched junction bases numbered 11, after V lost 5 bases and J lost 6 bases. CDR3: CSAQDRDFTHGYTF. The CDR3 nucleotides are TGCAGTGCTCAGGACAGGGATTTCACTCATGGCTACACCTTC.

The CDR3 DNA reads as TGTGCCAGCAGCTCTGTACACGGCAAACTGGGGGGTGAGCAGTTCTTC. Protein: CASSSVHGKLGGEQFF. The V call is TRBV11-2, the J call TRBJ2-1, with TRBD2 as a possible D gene (6 bases). V dropped 4 bases and J dropped 9 bases, with 22 bases sitting between them. This CDR3 contains 16 residues. CDR1 and CDR2 from the germline V gene are SGHAT and FQNNGV.

The DNA of the CDR3 is TGTGCCAGCAGCGCTATAGCGGGAGAGGACGGGGAGCTGTTTTTT. Its protein product is CASSAIAGEDGELFF. The genes are TRBV9 and TRBJ2-2; TRBD2 aligns across 9 bases. The CDR3 is 15 residues long. In germline, CDR1 is SGDLS, CDR2 YYNGEE. The V and J ends lost 3 bases and 7 bases, in that order; junction bases with no gene match: 7.

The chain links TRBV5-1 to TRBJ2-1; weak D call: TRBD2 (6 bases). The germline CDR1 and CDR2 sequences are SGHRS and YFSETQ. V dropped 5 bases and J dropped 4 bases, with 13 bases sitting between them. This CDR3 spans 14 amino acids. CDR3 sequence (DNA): TGCGCCAGCAGTAGCGGTTCCGAGTACAATGAGCAGTTCTTC. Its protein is CASSSGSEYNEQFF.

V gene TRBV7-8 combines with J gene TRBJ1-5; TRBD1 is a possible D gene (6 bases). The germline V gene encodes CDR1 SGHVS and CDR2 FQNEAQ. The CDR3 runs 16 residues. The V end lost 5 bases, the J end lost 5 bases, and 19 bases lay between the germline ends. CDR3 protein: CASSASNRELDQPQHF. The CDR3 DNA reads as TGTGCCAGCAGCGCCTCAAACAGGGAGCTGGATCAGCCCCAGCATTTT.

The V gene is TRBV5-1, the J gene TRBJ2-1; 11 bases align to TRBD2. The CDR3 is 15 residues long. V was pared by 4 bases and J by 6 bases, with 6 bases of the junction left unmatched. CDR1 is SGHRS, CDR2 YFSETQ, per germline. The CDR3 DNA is TGCGCCAGCAGCGTTAGCGGGAGGGGGCTCAATGAGCAGTTCTTC. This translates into CASSVSGRGLNEQFF.